What follows is one TCR beta chain and its context. This clonotype came up a few times. What antigen it recognizes has not been identified. No quality values exist for individual bases; no much larger clone is one base distant. This specimen comes from a study of T-cell memory formation after mild COVID-19 (dated by TCRdb to about 2021). Broadly, across the study: TCR sequence clusters from the two donors were largely donor specific. T-cell clones expanding and contracting after mild COVID-19 in two donors were tracked by longitudinal TCRalpha and TCRbeta repertoire sequencing. The cohort comprised two young, previously healthy adult volunteers, one female and one male. The full study reports these points: Contracting CD4+ clones appeared mostly in the CM and EM memory subsets, whereas CD8+ clones were enriched in EMRA. From day 15 to 85, contracting clones showed balanced CD4/CD8 phenotypes, whereas a second wave of clones that expanded from day 15 to 37 leaned towards CD4+. Only two mild cases were covered in the study, and larger cohorts including severe cases with pre-infection samples were considered necessary. The detection of some responding clones in pre-infection memory suggests that pre-existing cross-reactive memory T cells joined the SARS-CoV-2 response. The second-wave clones that peaked on day 37 were not confirmed to be SARS-CoV-2 specific.

Instrument on record: Illumina NovaSeq 6000. TCRalpha and TCRbeta cDNA libraries were built by 5'RACE with constant-segment primers, adding sample barcodes and unique molecular identifiers. RNA was extracted from every sample with Trizol reagent. Libraries were amplified in two PCR steps, with a second sample barcode and Illumina TruSeq adapters added in the second step. Libraries were sequenced on an Illumina NovaSeq with 2 x 150 bp paired-end reads. Concerning the study's data processing: With migec v1.2.7, reads were demultiplexed and then collapsed into UMI-guided consensus sequences. Using mixcr v2.1.11, UMI consensuses were aligned to TRA and TRB V and J templates and then assembled into clonotypes. A clonotype was counted as expanded or contracted only if both edgeR and NoisET called the change significant, with noise models trained on biological replicates. For edgeR calls, the thresholds were a false discovery rate-adjusted p below 0.01 and a log2 fold-change of 1. As an exploratory analysis of dynamics, max-normalized trajectories of the 1000 most abundant clonotypes were examined by PCA with hierarchical clustering. Each responding clone was given a CD4 or CD8 phenotype based on the CD4+ and CD8+ repertoires, which had been sequenced separately. TCRdb took the public reads, trimmed them with fastp at Q25, ran MiXCR for clone calling and kept in-frame beta chains. Rows are combined by CDR3 protein, so each entry shows the most common genes and DNA. These V and J calls derive from TCRdb rather than the authors' analysis. This sample is represented by about 110,000 distinct CDR3 sequences; 15% to 20% of them were singletons. The leading ten clones occupy approximately 5% of the sample.

Ficoll-Paque density gradient centrifugation was the method used to isolate PBMCs. Per the germline V gene, LGHNT is the CDR1 and FRNRAP is the CDR2. From cysteine to phenylalanine, the CDR3 is 12 amino acids long. Just the 36-base CDR3 DNA is kept, in frame starting at base 1. V is cut by 6 bases and J by 9 bases, and the space between the germline ends is 12 bases. In this chain, TRBV12-5 is recombined with TRBJ2-1; the D gene identity is not certain. Sequenced input: PBMCs or a T cell subset sorted from them (not recorded which). This sequence originates from a man aged 18 to 29 who had mild COVID-19 (a few samples of this study predate the infection). The sample titles of this study are shuffled in the database, so cell type and time point are left out; the donor was told from shared clones. The CDR3 loop reads CASGSATTEQFF. In nucleotides, the sequence is TGTGCTAGTGGCTCGGCCACTACTGAGCAGTTCTTC.